This TCR beta chain was found in a study of blood T cell repertoires in COVID-19. Study-level background: Samples of COVID-19 (acute and convalescent) were obtained from the United States, Italy and Spain. In each case, the material was cDNA or gDNA derived from T cells, B-cell-depleted T cells, or PBMCs.

This clone was seen only once. Trimming shortened V by 6 bases and J by 5 bases, and 20 bases separated the two germline ends. CDR3 length equals 17 residues. Germline V gives CDR1 LGHNA, CDR2 YSLEER. As handled by the study authors: The authors estimated nucleated cell counts from reference gene primer amplification. TCRdb's table, derived via immunoSEQ multiplex PCR, lists solely in-frame clones and lacks some. The DNA was the basis for D and trimming; V, J and clone size are from that table. The top ten hold 15% to 20% of the sample, which has 23,000 or so clones, approximately 92% seen once. The clonotype was recovered from a human donor in a cohort sampled during active COVID-19. The V gene is TRBV4-3, the J gene TRBJ1-6; the D gene is possibly TRBD1 (5 bases). Sequences were obtained from peripheral blood. The CDR3 reads CASSQGGGGSDNSPLHF. DNA of the CDR3: TGCGCCAGCAGTCAGGGTGGGGGGGGATCGGATAATTCACCCCTCCACTTT.